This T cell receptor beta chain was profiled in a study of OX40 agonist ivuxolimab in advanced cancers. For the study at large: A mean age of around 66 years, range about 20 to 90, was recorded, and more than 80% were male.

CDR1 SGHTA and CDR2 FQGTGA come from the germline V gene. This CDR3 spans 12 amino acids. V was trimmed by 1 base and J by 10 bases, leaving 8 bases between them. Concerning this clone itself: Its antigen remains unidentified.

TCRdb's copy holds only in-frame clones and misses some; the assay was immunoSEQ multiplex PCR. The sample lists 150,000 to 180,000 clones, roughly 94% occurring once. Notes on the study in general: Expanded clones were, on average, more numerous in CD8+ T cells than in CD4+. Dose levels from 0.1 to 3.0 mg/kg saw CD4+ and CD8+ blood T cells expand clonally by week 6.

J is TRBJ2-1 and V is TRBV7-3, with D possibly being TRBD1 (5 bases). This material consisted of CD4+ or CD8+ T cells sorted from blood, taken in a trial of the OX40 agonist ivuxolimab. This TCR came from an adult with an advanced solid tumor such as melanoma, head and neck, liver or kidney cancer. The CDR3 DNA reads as TGTGCCAGCAGCTTAATAGCAGGGGAGCAGTTCTTC. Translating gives CASSLIAGEQFF.